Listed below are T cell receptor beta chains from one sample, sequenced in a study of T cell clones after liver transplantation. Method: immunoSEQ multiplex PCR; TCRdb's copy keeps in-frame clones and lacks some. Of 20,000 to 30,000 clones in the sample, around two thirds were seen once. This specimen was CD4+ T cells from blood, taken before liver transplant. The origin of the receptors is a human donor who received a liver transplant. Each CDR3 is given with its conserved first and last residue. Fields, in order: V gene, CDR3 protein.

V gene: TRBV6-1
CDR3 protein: CASSALTGGNTIYF

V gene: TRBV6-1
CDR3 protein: CASSVMTGISGNTIYF

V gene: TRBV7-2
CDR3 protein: CASTLTRDTHGAFF

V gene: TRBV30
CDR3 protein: CAWSVLYEGNTEAFF

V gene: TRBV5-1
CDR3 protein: CASNLLAGATDTQYF

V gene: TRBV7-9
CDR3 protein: CASSLNGQAGGYTF

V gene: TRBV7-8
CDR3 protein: CASSLVQSQGYNEQFF

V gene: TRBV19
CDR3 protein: CASKTGTTYNEQFF

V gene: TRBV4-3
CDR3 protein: CASSQDMRSANTGELFF

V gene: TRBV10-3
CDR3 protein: CAISRQGNTIYF

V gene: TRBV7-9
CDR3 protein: CASSSPGQVFSGANVLTF

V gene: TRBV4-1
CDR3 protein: CASSFSGTGLQETQYF

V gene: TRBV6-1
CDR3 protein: CASKLAPWSSGEQFF

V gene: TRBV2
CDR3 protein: CASSDLGGQVTDTQYF

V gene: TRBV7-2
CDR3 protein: CASSLTSGQYNEQFF

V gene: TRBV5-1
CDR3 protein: CASSLDLNTEAFF

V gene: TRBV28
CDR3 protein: CASRAPASSYNEQFF

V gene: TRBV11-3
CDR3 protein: CASSLMGGVNEQFF

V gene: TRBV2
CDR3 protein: CASSLSEETQYF

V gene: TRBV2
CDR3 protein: CARKKRNTEAFF

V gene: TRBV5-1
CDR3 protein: CASSLERGSGETQYF

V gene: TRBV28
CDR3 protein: CASSTGGNQPQHF

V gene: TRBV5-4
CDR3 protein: CASSFAGGGETQYF

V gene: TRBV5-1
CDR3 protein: CASSLAVAGFTGELFF

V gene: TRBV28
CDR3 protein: CASSRDSTDTQYF

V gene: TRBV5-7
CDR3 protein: CASSRTHYGYTF

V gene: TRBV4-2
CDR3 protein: CASSQGMGGGSTDTQYF

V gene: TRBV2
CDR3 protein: CASSEAQRSQETQYF

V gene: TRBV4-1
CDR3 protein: CASSQDYSSLEETQYF

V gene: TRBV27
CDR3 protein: CASSARGVGYGYTF

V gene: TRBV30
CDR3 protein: CAWSRQGDTEAFF

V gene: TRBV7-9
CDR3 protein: CASSFSREDYGYTF

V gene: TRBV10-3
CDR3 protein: CAISTGGSGANVLTF

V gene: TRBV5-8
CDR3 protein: CASSQGLVGLDEQFF

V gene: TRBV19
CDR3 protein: CASSIRTFGTGANVLTF

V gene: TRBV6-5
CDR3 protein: CASSSSGRADETQYF

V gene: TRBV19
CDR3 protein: CASSNQRGGSYEQYF

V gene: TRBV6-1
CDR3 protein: CASSEGQGAYGYTF

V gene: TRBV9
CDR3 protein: CASSVASDGGVSSYNEQFF

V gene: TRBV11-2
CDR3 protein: CASSPRSGGGNQETQYF

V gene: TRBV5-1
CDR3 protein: CASNPSAMSTGELFF

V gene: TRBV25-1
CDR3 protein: CASSEVGGRTEAFF

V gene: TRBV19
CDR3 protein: CASSMVGGPWNEQYF

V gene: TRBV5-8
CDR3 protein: CASSLMGLAGGLSYNEQFF

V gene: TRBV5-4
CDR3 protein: CASSETARGAQYF

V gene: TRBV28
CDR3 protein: CASSFSSGNYEQYF

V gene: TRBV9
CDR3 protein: CASSPWTGGRTDTQYF